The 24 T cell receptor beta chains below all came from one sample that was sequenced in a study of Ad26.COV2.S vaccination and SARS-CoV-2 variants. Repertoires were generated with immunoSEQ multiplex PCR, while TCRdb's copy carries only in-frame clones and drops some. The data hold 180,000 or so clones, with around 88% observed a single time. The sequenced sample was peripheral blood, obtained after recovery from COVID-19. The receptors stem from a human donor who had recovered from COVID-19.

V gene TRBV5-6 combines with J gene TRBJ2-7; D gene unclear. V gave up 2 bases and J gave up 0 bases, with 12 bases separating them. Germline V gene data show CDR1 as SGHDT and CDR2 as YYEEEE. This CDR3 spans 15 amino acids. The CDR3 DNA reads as TGTGCCAGCAGCTTAAAGCCTCTAAGCTCCTACGAGCAGTACTTC. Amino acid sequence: CASSLKPLSSYEQYF. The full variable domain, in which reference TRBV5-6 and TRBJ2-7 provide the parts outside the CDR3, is DAGVTQSPTHLIKTRGQQVTLRCSPKSGHDTVSWYQQALGQGPQFIFQYYEEEERQRGNFPDRFSGHQFPNYSSELNVNALLLGDSALYLCASSLKPLSSYEQYFGPGTRLTVT.

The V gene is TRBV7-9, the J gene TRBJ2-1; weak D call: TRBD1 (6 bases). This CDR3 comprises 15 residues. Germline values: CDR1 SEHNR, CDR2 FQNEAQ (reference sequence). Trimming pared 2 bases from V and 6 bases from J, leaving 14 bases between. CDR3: CASSLRQGKGNEQFF. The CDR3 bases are TGTGCCAGCAGCTTAAGGCAGGGGAAGGGCAATGAGCAGTTCTTC.

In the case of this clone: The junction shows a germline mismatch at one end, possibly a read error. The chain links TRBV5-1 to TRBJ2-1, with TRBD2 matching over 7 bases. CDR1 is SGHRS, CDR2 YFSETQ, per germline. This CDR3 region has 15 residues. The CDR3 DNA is TGCGCCAGCAACCCGGGGAGGGCCTCCGACAATGAGCAGTTCTTC. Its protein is CASNPGRASDNEQFF.

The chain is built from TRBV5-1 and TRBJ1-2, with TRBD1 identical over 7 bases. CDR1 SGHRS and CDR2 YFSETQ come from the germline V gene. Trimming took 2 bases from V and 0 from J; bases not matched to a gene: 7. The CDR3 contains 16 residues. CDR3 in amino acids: CASSLGGIPTNYGYTF. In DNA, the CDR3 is TGCGCCAGCAGCTTAGGGGGCATCCCGACTAACTATGGCTACACCTTC. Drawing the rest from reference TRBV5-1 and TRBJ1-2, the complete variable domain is KAGVTQTPRYLIKTRGQQVTLSCSPISGHRSVSWYQQTPGQGLQFLFEYFSETQRNKGNFPGRFSGRQFSNSRSEMNVSTLELGDSALYLCASSLGGIPTNYGYTFGSGTRLTVV.

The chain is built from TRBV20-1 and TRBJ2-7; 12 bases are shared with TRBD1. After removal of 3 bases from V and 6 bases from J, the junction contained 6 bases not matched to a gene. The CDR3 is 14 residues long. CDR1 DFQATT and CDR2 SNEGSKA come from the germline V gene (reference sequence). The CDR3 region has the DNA TGCAGTGCTAGTAGGGACAGGGGGCGGCCCGAGCAGTACTTC. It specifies CSASRDRGRPEQYF.

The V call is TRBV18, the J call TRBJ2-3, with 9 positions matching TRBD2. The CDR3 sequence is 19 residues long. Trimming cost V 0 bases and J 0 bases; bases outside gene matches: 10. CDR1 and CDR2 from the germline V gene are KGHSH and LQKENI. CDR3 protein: CASSPPRAGGWYSTDTQYF. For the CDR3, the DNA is TGTGCCAGCTCACCACCCCGAGCGGGGGGCTGGTATAGCACAGATACGCAGTATTTT.

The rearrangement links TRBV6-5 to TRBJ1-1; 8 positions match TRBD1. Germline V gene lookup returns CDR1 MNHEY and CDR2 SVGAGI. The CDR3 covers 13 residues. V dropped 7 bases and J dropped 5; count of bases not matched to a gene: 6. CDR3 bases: TGTGCCAGCACCCGAACAGGGGGGACTGAAGCTTTCTTT. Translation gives CASTRTGGTEAFF.

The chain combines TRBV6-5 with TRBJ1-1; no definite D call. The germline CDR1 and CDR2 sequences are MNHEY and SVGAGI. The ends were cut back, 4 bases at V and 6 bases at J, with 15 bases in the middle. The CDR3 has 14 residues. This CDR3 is CASSWVSRPAEAFF. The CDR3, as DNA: TGTGCCAGCAGTTGGGTATCTCGTCCGGCTGAAGCTTTCTTT.

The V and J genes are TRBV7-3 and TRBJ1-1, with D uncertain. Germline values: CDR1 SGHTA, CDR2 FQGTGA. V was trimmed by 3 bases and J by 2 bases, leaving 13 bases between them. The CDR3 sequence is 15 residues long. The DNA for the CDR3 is TGTGCCAGCAGCTTGATGCCCGGGAGTAACACTGAAGCTTTCTTT. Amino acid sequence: CASSLMPGSNTEAFF.

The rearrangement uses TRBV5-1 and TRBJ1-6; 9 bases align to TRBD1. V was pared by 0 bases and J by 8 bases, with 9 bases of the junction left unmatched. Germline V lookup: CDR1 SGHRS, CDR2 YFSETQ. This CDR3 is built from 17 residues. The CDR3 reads CASSLAPGQGFYSPLHF. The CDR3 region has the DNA TGCGCCAGCAGCTTGGCTCCAGGACAGGGGTTTTATTCACCCCTCCACTTT.

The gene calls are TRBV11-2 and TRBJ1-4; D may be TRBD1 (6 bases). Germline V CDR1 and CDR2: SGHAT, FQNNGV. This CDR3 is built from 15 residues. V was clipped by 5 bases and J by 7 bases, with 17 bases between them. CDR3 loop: CASSQEGGFGEKLFF. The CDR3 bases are TGTGCCAGCAGCCAAGAAGGGGGTTTCGGTGAAAAACTGTTTTTT.

CDR3 sequence (DNA): TGTGCCAGCAGCTTGTCCATCTCTGGAAACACCATATATTTT. It codes for CASSLSISGNTIYF. V is TRBV11-2 and J is TRBJ1-3; D is unclear. Between the trimmed V and J ends, which lost 3 bases and 0 bases, there was a span of 6 bases. The CDR3 has 14 residues. Looked up from germline, CDR1 is SGHAT and CDR2 is FQNNGV. Supplemented by reference TRBV11-2 and TRBJ1-3, the full variable domain reads EAGVAQSPRYKIIEKRQSVAFWCNPISGHATLYWYQQILGQGPKLLIQFQNNGVVDDSQLPKDRFSAERLKGVDSTLKIQPAKLEDSAVYLCASSLSISGNTIYFGEGSWLTVV.

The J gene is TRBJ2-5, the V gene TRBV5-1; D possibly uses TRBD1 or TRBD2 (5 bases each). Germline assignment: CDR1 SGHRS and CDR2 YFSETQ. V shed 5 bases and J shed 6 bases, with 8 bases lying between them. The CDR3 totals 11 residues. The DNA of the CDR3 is TGCGCCAGCAGTCAGGGACAGACCCAGTACTTC. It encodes CASSQGQTQYF.

CDR3 sequence: CAISESRGSPSSYNSPLHF. The CDR3 coding sequence is TGTGCCATCAGTGAGTCAAGGGGGTCCCCGAGCTCCTATAATTCACCCCTCCACTTT. This chain links TRBV10-3 with TRBJ1-6; weak D call: TRBD1 (6 bases). The CDR3 length is 19 residues. CDR1 and CDR2 (germline): ENHRY, SYGVKD. V lost 0 bases to trimming and J lost 0 bases, with 15 bases between them.

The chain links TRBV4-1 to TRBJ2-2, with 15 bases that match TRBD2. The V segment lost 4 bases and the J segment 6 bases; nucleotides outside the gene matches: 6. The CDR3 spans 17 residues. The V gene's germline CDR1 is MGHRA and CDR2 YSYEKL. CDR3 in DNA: TGCGCCAGCAGCCCCGGGGGACTAGCGGGAGGAGCCGGGGAGCTGTTTTTT. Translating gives CASSPGGLAGGAGELFF.

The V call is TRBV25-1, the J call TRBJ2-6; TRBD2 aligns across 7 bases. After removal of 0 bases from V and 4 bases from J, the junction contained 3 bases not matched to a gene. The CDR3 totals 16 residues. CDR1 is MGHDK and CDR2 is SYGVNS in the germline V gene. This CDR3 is CASSEYGGEGANVLTF. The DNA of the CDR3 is TGTGCCAGCAGTGAATATGGGGGGGAAGGGGCCAACGTCCTGACTTTC.

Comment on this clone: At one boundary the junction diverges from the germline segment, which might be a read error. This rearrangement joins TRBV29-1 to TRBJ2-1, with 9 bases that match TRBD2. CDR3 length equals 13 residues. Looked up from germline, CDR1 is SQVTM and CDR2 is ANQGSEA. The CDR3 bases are TGCAGCGCTCCGGGAGCGGGGGGCATGAGCAGAATCTTC. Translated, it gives CSAPGAGGMSRIF.

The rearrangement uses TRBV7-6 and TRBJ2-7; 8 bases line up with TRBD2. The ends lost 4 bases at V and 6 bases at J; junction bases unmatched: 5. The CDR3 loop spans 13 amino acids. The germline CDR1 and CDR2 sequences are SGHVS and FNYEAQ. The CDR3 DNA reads TGTGCCAGCAGCTCCCCCGGGGGGGGCGAGCAGTACTTC. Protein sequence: CASSSPGGGEQYF.

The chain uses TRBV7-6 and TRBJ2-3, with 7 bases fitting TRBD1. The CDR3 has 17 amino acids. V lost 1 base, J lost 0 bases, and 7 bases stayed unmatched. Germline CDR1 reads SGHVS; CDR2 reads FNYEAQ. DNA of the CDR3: TGTGCCAGCAGCTTAGGCACAGGGGCCCGTAGCACAGATACGCAGTATTTT. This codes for CASSLGTGARSTDTQYF.

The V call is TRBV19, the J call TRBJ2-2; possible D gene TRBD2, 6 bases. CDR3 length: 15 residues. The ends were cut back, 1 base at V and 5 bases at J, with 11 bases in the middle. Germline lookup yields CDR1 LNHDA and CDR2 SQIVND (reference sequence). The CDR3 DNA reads TGTGCCAGTAGTATAGCGGGAGTTGGGACCGGGGAGCTGTTTTTT. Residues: CASSIAGVGTGELFF.

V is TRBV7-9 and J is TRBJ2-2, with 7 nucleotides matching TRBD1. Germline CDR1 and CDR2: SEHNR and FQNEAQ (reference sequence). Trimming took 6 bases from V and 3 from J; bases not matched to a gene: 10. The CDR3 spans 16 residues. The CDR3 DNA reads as TGTGCCAGCAGTCTCCCCCAGGGGGAGTACACCGGGGAGCTGTTTTTT. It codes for CASSLPQGEYTGELFF. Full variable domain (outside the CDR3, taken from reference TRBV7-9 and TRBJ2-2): DTGVSQNPRHKITKRGQNVTFRCDPISEHNRLYWYRQTLGQGPEFLTYFQNEAQLEKSRLLSDRFSAERPKGSFSTLEIQRTEQGDSAMYLCASSLPQGEYTGELFFGEGSRLTVL.

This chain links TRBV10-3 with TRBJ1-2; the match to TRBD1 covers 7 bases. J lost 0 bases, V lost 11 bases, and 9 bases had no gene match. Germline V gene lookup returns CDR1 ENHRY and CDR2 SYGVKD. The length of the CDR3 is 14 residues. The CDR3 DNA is TGTGCCTCTTACAGGGGATCAGCTAACTATGGCTACACCTTC. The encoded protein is CASYRGSANYGYTF.

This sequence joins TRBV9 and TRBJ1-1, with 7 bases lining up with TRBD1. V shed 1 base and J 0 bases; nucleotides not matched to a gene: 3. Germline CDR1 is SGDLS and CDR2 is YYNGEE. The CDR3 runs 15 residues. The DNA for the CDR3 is TGTGCCAGCAGCGTAATGCAGGGGGTGAACACTGAAGCTTTCTTT. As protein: CASSVMQGVNTEAFF. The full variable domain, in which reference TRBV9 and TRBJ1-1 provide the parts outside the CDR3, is DSGVTQTPKHLITATGQRVTLRCSPRSGDLSVYWYQQSLDQGLQFLIQYYNGEERAKGNILERFSAQQFPDLHSELNLSSLELGDSALYFCASSVMQGVNTEAFFGQGTRLTVV.

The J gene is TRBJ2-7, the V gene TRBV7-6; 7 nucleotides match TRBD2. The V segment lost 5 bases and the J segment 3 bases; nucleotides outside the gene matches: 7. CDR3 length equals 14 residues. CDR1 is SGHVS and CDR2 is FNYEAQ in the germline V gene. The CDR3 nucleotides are TGTGCCAGCAGCCCGGGAGGAAGGGTCTACGAGCAGTACTTC. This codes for CASSPGGRVYEQYF.